What follows are 17 T cell receptor beta chains derived from one specimen sequenced in a study of CD8+ T cells in alopecia areata. Treatment of the sample: oral pan-JAK inhibitor, 5-10 mg twice daily. Investigators isolated RNA and reverse transcribed it into cDNA to act as the sequencing template. Only in-frame clones appear in the TCRdb table, and some are missing; sequencing was by immunoSEQ multiplex PCR. Among some 190,000 clones, over 55% were seen once, and the ten largest hold approximately 1%. The sequencing here drew on CD4+ T cells sorted from blood, taken at week 24, from a patient treated with tofacitinib. All receptors derive from a human donor with alopecia areata.

The chain joins TRBV7-2 to TRBJ1-2; maybe TRBD1 (5 bases). The CDR3 extends over 14 amino acids. CDR1 is SGHTA and CDR2 is FQGNSA in the germline V gene. V lost 5 bases to trimming and J lost 6 bases, with 16 bases between them. CDR3 sequence: CASSPGSGIDGYTF. CDR3 sequence (DNA): TGTGCCAGCAGCCCAGGGAGTGGTATTGATGGCTACACCTTC.

The V call is TRBV14, the J call TRBJ1-2; D call uncertain. Germline V gene data show CDR1 as SGHDN and CDR2 as FVKESK. The CDR3 covers 13 residues. V shed 2 bases and J shed 2 bases, with 6 bases lying between them. In DNA, the CDR3 is TGTGCCAGCAGCCAACAGCCCAACTATGGCTACACCTTC. Encoded protein: CASSQQPNYGYTF.

The genes are TRBV12-5 and TRBJ1-4, with D possibly matching TRBD1 (5 bases). The ends were cut back, 1 base at V and 6 bases at J, with 12 bases in the middle. CDR1 and CDR2 from the germline V gene are LGHNT and FRNRAP. The CDR3 extends over 15 amino acids. The CDR3 DNA follows: TGTGCTAGTGGTTTGGGACAGACAAAAGATGAAAAACTGTTTTTT. Translating gives CASGLGQTKDEKLFF.

The chain has TRBV6-1 and TRBJ2-2, with D possibly being TRBD1 or TRBD2 (6 bases each). The germline gives CDR1 MNHNS, CDR2 SASEGT. This CDR3 comprises 13 residues. Trimming took off 6 bases at V and 6 bases at J, with 11 bases between the two ends. This CDR3 reads CASREGVAGELFF. The CDR3 region has the DNA TGTGCCAGCAGGGAGGGGGTGGCCGGGGAGCTGTTTTTT.

The rearrangement joins TRBV5-1 to TRBJ1-5, with unresolved D. The CDR3 consists of 15 residues. Per germline, CDR1 SGHRS and CDR2 YFSETQ. Trimming removed 0 bases from V and 0 bases from J, with 7 bases in between. The DNA for the CDR3 is TGCGCCAGCAGCTTGGTTGGCAGTAGCAATCAGCCCCAGCATTTT. Protein product: CASSLVGSSNQPQHF.

The rearrangement links TRBV7-2 to TRBJ1-2; TRBD1 aligns across 9 bases. This CDR3 region has 15 residues. V lost 2 bases, J lost 7 bases, and 8 bases stayed unmatched. From germline, CDR1 is SGHTA and CDR2 FQGNSA. CDR3 coding DNA: TGTGCCAGCAGCTTACGAGACAGGGGGTTGGTTGGCTACACCTTC. This gives the protein CASSLRDRGLVGYTF.

This clone was detected only a few times. This chain connects TRBV30 to TRBJ1-1; 12 bases are shared with TRBD1. The CDR3 is 15 residues long. CDR1 and CDR2 (germline): GTSNPN, SVGIG (reference sequence). Unmatched junction bases numbered 5, after V lost 2 bases and J lost 4 bases. The CDR3 is CAWSPGQGARTEAFF. CDR3 bases: TGTGCCTGGAGTCCGGGACAGGGGGCTCGCACTGAAGCTTTCTTT.

V is TRBV6-6 and J is TRBJ2-3, with no clear D. V was cut by 8 bases and J by 4 bases, with 13 bases left in between. Germline loops: CDR1 MNHNY, CDR2 SVGAGI (reference sequence). The CDR3 totals 13 residues. The DNA of the CDR3 is TGTGCCAGCCGGGCATCCGTGCCAGATACGCAGTATTTT. This codes for CASRASVPDTQYF.

This clone occurred once. The gene calls are TRBV9 and TRBJ1-6; D is unclear. The V gene lost 3 bases and the J gene lost 5 bases, with 9 bases spanning the gap. CDR3 length: 14 residues. CDR1 and CDR2 from the germline V gene are SGDLS and YYNGEE. In nucleotides, the CDR3 is TGTGCCAGCAGCGCGGCAGCCAATAATTCACCCCTCCACTTT. Protein: CASSAAANNSPLHF. The whole variable domain, remainder taken from reference TRBV9 and TRBJ1-6, is DSGVTQTPKHLITATGQRVTLRCSPRSGDLSVYWYQQSLDQGLQFLIQYYNGEERAKGNILERFSAQQFPDLHSELNLSSLELGDSALYFCASSAAANNSPLHFGNGTRLTVT.

The chain links TRBV15 to TRBJ2-2; TRBD2 matches 9 bases. Germline lookup yields CDR1 LNHNV and CDR2 YYDKDF (reference sequence). J was trimmed by 3 bases and V by 5 bases; bases with no gene match: 13. The CDR3 spans 18 residues. The chain's CDR3 is CATSGRKLAGVDTGELFF. The CDR3 DNA is TGTGCCACCAGCGGGCGGAAGTTAGCGGGGGTCGACACCGGGGAGCTGTTTTTT.

V and J are TRBV2 and TRBJ2-2; D is possibly TRBD1 (6 bases). Trimming pared 5 bases from V and 1 base from J, leaving 11 bases between. Looked up from germline, CDR1 is SNHLY and CDR2 is FYNNEI. The CDR3 is 15 amino acids. CDR3 loop: CASSFTGQNTGELFF. The CDR3 DNA is TGTGCCAGCAGTTTTACAGGGCAGAACACCGGGGAGCTGTTTTTT.

This chain links TRBV6-5 with TRBJ2-2, with D uncertain. Germline CDR1 is MNHEY and CDR2 is SVGAGI. Trimming removed 5 bases at V and 4 bases at J, with 11 bases between. This CDR3 is 14 amino acids long. In DNA, the CDR3 is TGTGCCAGCAGTCCCACAGTACTCACCGGGGAGCTGTTTTTT. Residues: CASSPTVLTGELFF.

The chain employs TRBV25-1 and TRBJ2-7, with TRBD2 matching over 8 bases. V trimming: 8 bases; J trimming: 3 bases; junction bases outside the gene matches: 12. CDR3 size: 15 residues. The germline gives CDR1 MGHDK, CDR2 SYGVNS. For the CDR3, the DNA is TGTGCCAGCGGAGCGTCGGGAGGGGTGGGCTACGAGCAGTACTTC. This codes for CASGASGGVGYEQYF.

The rearrangement links TRBV29-1 to TRBJ2-1, with a tentative D call TRBD1 (6 bases). Germline loops: CDR1 SQVTM, CDR2 ANQGSEA. Between the trimmed V and J ends, which lost 7 bases and 12 bases, there was a span of 16 bases. The length of the CDR3 is 11 residues. The CDR3 is CSGEQGSGQFF. CDR3 sequence (DNA): TGCAGCGGGGAGCAGGGGAGTGGGCAGTTCTTC.

This clone was observed a few times. The CDR3, as DNA: TGTGCCAGCAGCACCCGGACAGGCGGTGTAGCCAAAAACATTCAGTACTTC. Its protein product is CASSTRTGGVAKNIQYF. The chain links TRBV11-3 to TRBJ2-4, with TRBD1 matching 7 bases. Per germline, CDR1 SGHNT and CDR2 YENEEA. This CDR3 contains 17 residues. V lost 5 bases to trimming and J lost 0 bases; unmatched junction nucleotides: 10. Filled out from reference TRBV11-3 and TRBJ2-4, the complete variable domain reads EAGVVQSPRYKIIEKKQPVAFWCNPISGHNTLYWYLQNLGQGPELLIRYENEEAVDDSQLPKDRFSAERLKGVDSTLKIQPAELGDSAVYLCASSTRTGGVAKNIQYFGAGTRLSVL.

This chain joins TRBV18 and TRBJ2-1; tentative D call: TRBD2 (6 bases). Germline CDR1 reads KGHSH; CDR2 reads LQKENI. The CDR3 spans 17 residues. V was shortened by 0 bases and J by 4 bases, with 16 bases between the two germline ends. CDR3 DNA sequence: TGTGCCAGCTCACCACCGTCCGGGACTTCCATTTACAATGAGCAGTTCTTC. Amino acids: CASSPPSGTSIYNEQFF.

The rearrangement joins TRBV5-5 to TRBJ1-5, with D perhaps TRBD1 (6 bases). The V gene lost 0 bases and the J gene lost 2 bases, with 15 bases spanning the gap. In germline, CDR1 is SGHKS, CDR2 YYEKEE (reference sequence). This CDR3 has 17 residues. CDR3 region: CASSLGSGGVGNQPQHF. The CDR3 DNA reads as TGTGCCAGCAGCTTGGGTTCGGGGGGCGTAGGCAATCAGCCCCAGCATTTT.